Sequencing of this T cell receptor beta chain was carried out in a study of blood T cell repertoires in COVID-19. TCRdb's copy holds only in-frame clones and misses some; the assay was immunoSEQ multiplex PCR. The sample carries under 300,000 clones, 88% recorded once. Per the germline V gene, CDR1 is SGDLS and CDR2 is YYNGEE. V was shortened by 3 bases and J by 6 bases, with 10 bases between the two germline ends. CDR3 length equals 13 residues. Exposed enrollees encountered a COVID-19 case at some point within 2 weeks before study entry. V and J are TRBV9 and TRBJ1-5, with D hard to call. Material: PBMCs or T cells enriched from blood (not recorded which). This clonotype was sampled from a woman between 40 and 50 years old who had been exposed to COVID-19. The CDR3 coding sequence is TGTGCCAGCAGCGGGGCGGGGATTCAGCCCCAGCATTTT. This sequence encodes CASSGAGIQPQHF. The complete variable domain, with remaining parts taken from reference TRBV9 and TRBJ1-5, reads DSGVTQTPKHLITATGQRVTLRCSPRSGDLSVYWYQQSLDQGLQFLIQYYNGEERAKGNILERFSAQQFPDLHSELNLSSLELGDSALYFCASSGAGIQPQHFGDGTRLSIL.